This TCR beta chain stems from a study of blood T cells in healthy people across ages. A second PCR, run for about 7 to 11 cycles, used a sample-barcoded 5' primer plus a J-beta primer mix. TCRdb reprocessed the 5' RACE reads via MiXCR and lists one record per CDR3 protein. The profile shows about 1,500,000 distinct CDR3 sequences, 35% to 45% of them singletons. The table lists this clonotype with a few counts. Its antigen is currently unknown. Study findings and constraints: As age increased, TCR beta diversity per million T cells fell in a roughly linear fashion.

No fewer than 5.5 micrograms of total RNA were isolated from every sample. The clonotype comes from a woman under 30 in good health. Sequencing was done on a sample of blood.

The CDR3 here is CASSVVANGEQYF. DNA of the CDR3: TGTGCCAGCAGCGTAGTTGCCAACGGCGAGCAGTACTTC. V is TRBV9 and J is TRBJ2-7; D not resolved. The CDR3 is 13 amino acids. V was clipped by 0 bases and J by 6 bases, with 10 bases between them. CDR1 SGDLS and CDR2 YYNGEE come from the germline V gene.